This TCR beta chain was sequenced during a study of radiotherapy plus CTLA-4 blockade in lung cancer. Produced via immunoSEQ multiplex PCR; TCRdb's table is partial and in-frame only. The repertoire holds roughly 98,000 clones, with 80% to 85% as singletons. A note on this clone: The target antigen is unknown. At the DNA level, this CDR3 is encoded by other sequences in the same sample as well.

Whole-study findings and limits: Some TCR clones had been derived from tumors. These clones expanded in peripheral blood after radiotherapy plus ipilimumab.

This TCR was sampled from a human donor with non-small cell lung cancer who had a partial response to radiotherapy plus ipilimumab. Sequences were derived from peripheral blood, sampled from a patient treated with radiotherapy plus ipilimumab.

CDR3 sequence reads: CASSSTGSNQPQHF. CDR3 DNA sequence: TGTGCCAGCAGCTCAACAGGGAGCAATCAGCCCCAGCATTTT. The genes are TRBV9 and TRBJ1-5, with a possible D match to TRBD1 (6 bases). Germline V gene lookup returns CDR1 SGDLS and CDR2 YYNGEE. Trimming pared 4 bases from V and 1 base from J, leaving 9 bases between. This CDR3 comprises 14 residues.